This passage covers 17 T cell receptor beta chains from one sample sequenced in a study of blood T cells in healthy people across ages. Sample-barcoded 5' priming and a J-beta primer mix drove a second PCR of about 7 to 11 cycles. Each CDR3 protein gets one entry after TCRdb re-called the 5' RACE reads with MiXCR. This sample yields about 800,000 distinct CDR3 sequences, of which about 25% are seen a single time; approximately 4% belongs to the top ten. This sample also appeared in a second study, on T cells of mothers and their children.

The source material was blood. The receptors were sampled from a boy younger than 18 in good health.

The rearrangement links TRBV10-3 to TRBJ1-6, with D maybe TRBD1 (5 bases). Between the trimmed V and J ends, which lost 6 bases and 12 bases, there was a span of 18 bases. Germline lookup yields CDR1 ENHRY and CDR2 SYGVKD. The CDR3 consists of 14 residues. CDR3 loop: CAIRTGPWGGPLHF. The CDR3 region has the DNA TGTGCCATCAGGACCGGGCCCTGGGGGGGACCCCTCCACTTT.

The chain combines TRBV20-1 with TRBJ2-1; no clear D gene. CDR3 length equals 14 residues. V gave up 2 bases and J gave up 0 bases, with 8 bases separating them. Per the germline V gene, CDR1 is DFQATT and CDR2 is SNEGSKA (reference sequence). The CDR3 spells CSARRRSSYNEQFF. The CDR3 coding sequence is TGCAGTGCTAGACGGAGAAGCTCCTACAATGAGCAGTTCTTC.

The chain joins TRBV5-1 to TRBJ2-7; a weak D match, TRBD2 (6 bases). Germline lookup yields CDR1 SGHRS and CDR2 YFSETQ. The CDR3 extends over 16 amino acids. The V gene lost 0 bases and the J gene lost 3 bases, with 16 bases spanning the gap. CDR3 sequence (DNA): TGCGCCAGCAGCTTGGAGGGGATACTGGGAGGCTACGAGCAGTACTTC. Translated, it gives CASSLEGILGGYEQYF.

This clonotype appeared a few times. The chain combines TRBV29-1 with TRBJ2-5; D uncertain. CDR3 length equals 13 residues. Germline assignment: CDR1 SQVTM and CDR2 ANQGSEA. V was trimmed by 7 bases and J by 2 bases, leaving 14 bases between them. The CDR3 DNA reads TGCAGCGCCCCGTCTGGAAGGCAAGAGACCCAGTACTTC. This sequence encodes CSAPSGRQETQYF.

This clonotype was observed a few times. The DNA of the CDR3 is TGTGCCAGCAGCTCTGTACTCCGGAATACGCAGTATTTT. Translation gives CASSSVLRNTQYF. The rearrangement uses TRBV11-2 and TRBJ2-3; D gene uncertain. V shed 4 bases and J shed 7 bases, with 12 bases lying between them. In germline, CDR1 is SGHAT, CDR2 FQNNGV. The CDR3 extends over 13 amino acids. Full variable domain (rest looked up from reference TRBV11-2 and TRBJ2-3): EAGVAQSPRYKIIEKRQSVAFWCNPISGHATLYWYQQILGQGPKLLIQFQNNGVVDDSQLPKDRFSAERLKGVDSTLKIQPAKLEDSAVYLCASSSVLRNTQYFGPGTRLTVL.

V is TRBV28 and J is TRBJ2-3, with D tentatively TRBD1 (6 bases). There are 10 residues in the CDR3. Germline assignment: CDR1 MDHEN and CDR2 SYDVKM. The V end was cut by 11 bases, the J end by 4 bases, with 7 bases between. The CDR3 loop is CAYRADTQYF. CDR3 coding DNA: TGTGCCTACAGGGCAGATACGCAGTATTTT.

This clonotype was recorded at least ten times. V gene TRBV20-1 combines with J gene TRBJ2-5, with unresolved D. Trimming took 3 bases from V and 2 from J, leaving 10 bases between them. Germline-derived CDR1 and CDR2 are DFQATT and SNEGSKA (reference sequence). This CDR3 is built from 13 residues. CDR3 in DNA: TGCAGTGCTAGGAAGCCTTCTCAAGAGACCCAGTACTTC. It is translated as CSARKPSQETQYF.

The genes are TRBV21-1 and TRBJ2-5; TRBD2 is taken as the D call from the table, unchecked against the DNA. TRBV21-1 is shown as a pseudogene. The CDR3 spans 15 residues. This chain's CDR3 is CASNKECGLRETQYF. Written as DNA, the CDR3 is TGTGCCAGCAACAAAGAGTGCGGGCTTAGAGAGACCCAGTACTTC.

In its sample, this clonotype was seen many times. V is TRBV5-1 and J is TRBJ2-2; D possibly matches TRBD1 or TRBD2 (5 bases each). Trimming stripped 6 bases from V and 1 base from J, with 10 bases between. This CDR3 is 14 amino acids long. Germline CDR1 reads SGHRS; CDR2 reads YFSETQ. Here the CDR3 reads CASTRGENTGELFF. For the CDR3, the DNA is TGCGCCAGCACCCGGGGCGAGAACACCGGGGAGCTGTTTTTT.

Here the CDR3 reads CSVVRTGPLETQYF. The CDR3 DNA reads TGCAGCGTTGTACGGACAGGGCCTTTGGAGACCCAGTACTTC. The gene calls are TRBV29-1 and TRBJ2-5; 8 nucleotides line up with TRBD1. Trimming at V came to 4 bases and at J to 5 bases, leaving 9 bases not matched to a gene. Germline V CDR1 and CDR2: SQVTM, ANQGSEA. The CDR3 consists of 14 residues.

This clonotype was counted a few times. This chain joins TRBV7-9 and TRBJ1-2, with D possibly matching TRBD1 (6 bases). The CDR3 extends over 13 amino acids. Trimming pared 5 bases from V and 4 bases from J, leaving 11 bases between. Germline V lookup: CDR1 SEHNR, CDR2 FQNEAQ (reference sequence). The CDR3, as DNA: TGTGCCAGCAGCCCAGGGGTTGCCTATGGCTACACCTTC. Translated, it gives CASSPGVAYGYTF.

The V and J genes are TRBV29-1 and TRBJ2-1; TRBD2 agrees at 12 bases. With 6 bases clipped from V and 2 bases from J, the junction kept 8 bases outside the gene matches. This CDR3 spans 16 amino acids. Germline V CDR1 and CDR2: SQVTM, ANQGSEA. CDR3 amino acids: CSVASRTSGTYNEQFF. CDR3 in DNA: TGCAGCGTCGCTTCTAGGACTAGCGGGACCTACAATGAGCAGTTCTTC.

This clonotype showed up just a few times. The chain recombines TRBV7-2 with TRBJ1-2, with D maybe TRBD1 (5 bases). Germline lookup yields CDR1 SGHTA and CDR2 FQGNSA. V was shortened by 1 base and J by 4 bases, with 13 bases between the two germline ends. The CDR3 is 15 amino acids. CDR3 coding DNA: TGTGCCAGCAGCTTAGACTGGCAGGGATCCTATGGCTACACCTTC. Protein product: CASSLDWQGSYGYTF.

This clonotype was seen a handful of times. V is TRBV6-2 or TRBV6-3 and J is TRBJ2-5; D possibly corresponds to TRBD1 (6 bases). V dropped 0 bases and J dropped 5 bases, with 10 bases sitting between them. This CDR3 is 14 amino acids long. Germline CDR1 is MNHEY and CDR2 is SVGEGT. CDR3 coding DNA: TGTGCCAGCAGTTACTCGAGACAGGCGGAGACCCAGTACTTC. Translating gives CASSYSRQAETQYF.

Worth noting for this clonotype: One end of the junction varies from germline; a read error may be responsible. V is TRBV27 and J is TRBJ2-7; D is perhaps TRBD2 (6 bases). The CDR3 extends over 15 amino acids. The germline V gene encodes CDR1 MNHEY and CDR2 SMNVEV (reference sequence). The CDR3 spells CASSSSGLGSYEHYF. CDR3 nucleotide sequence: TGTGCCAGCAGTTCCTCGGGACTGGGCTCCTACGAGCATTACTTC.

This clonotype appeared many times. The chain employs TRBV28 and TRBJ1-4; 7 nucleotides match TRBD1. The CDR3 extends over 14 amino acids. Germline V gene lookup returns CDR1 MDHEN and CDR2 SYDVKM. The J segment lost 7 bases and the V segment lost 4 bases, leaving 6 bases of the junction unmatched. This chain's CDR3 is CASSSGQGGEKLFF. The DNA of the CDR3 is TGTGCCAGCAGTTCGGGGCAGGGGGGTGAAAAACTGTTTTTT.

This clonotype has just one count. Written as DNA, the CDR3 is TGTGCCAGCAGTCCCTTATGGAACTCCTACGAGCAGTACTTC. Amino acid sequence: CASSPLWNSYEQYF. The genes are TRBV7-6 and TRBJ2-7; D is uncertain. Germline V gene sequence: CDR1 SGHVS, CDR2 FNYEAQ. The CDR3 contains 14 residues. The V end lost 6 bases, the J end lost 0 bases, and 12 bases lay between the germline ends.